This T cell receptor (beta chain) derives from a study of identical twins. This clonotype appeared a few times. With V trimmed by 3 bases and J by 2 bases, 6 bases remained unmatched. Germline values: CDR1 DFQATT, CDR2 SNEGSKA (reference sequence). CDR3 length equals 15 residues. TCRdb reprocessed the 5' RACE reads via MiXCR and lists one record per CDR3 protein. Among 240,000 or so distinct CDR3 sequences listed, around 6.6% were seen once. These data also formed part of another study, on yellow fever vaccine responses in identical twins. From that study: Reportedly, twins showed a vaccine T cell response that looked partly convergent and partly personalized.

The rearrangement links TRBV20-1 to TRBJ1-5; 8 nucleotides align to TRBD1. The sequenced sample was memory (CD45RO+) T cells sorted from blood. This receptor was obtained from a woman aged 18-29 years in good health. The chain's CDR3 is CSARVPGQGNQPQHF. CDR3 bases: TGCAGTGCTAGGGTCCCGGGACAGGGCAATCAGCCCCAGCATTTT.